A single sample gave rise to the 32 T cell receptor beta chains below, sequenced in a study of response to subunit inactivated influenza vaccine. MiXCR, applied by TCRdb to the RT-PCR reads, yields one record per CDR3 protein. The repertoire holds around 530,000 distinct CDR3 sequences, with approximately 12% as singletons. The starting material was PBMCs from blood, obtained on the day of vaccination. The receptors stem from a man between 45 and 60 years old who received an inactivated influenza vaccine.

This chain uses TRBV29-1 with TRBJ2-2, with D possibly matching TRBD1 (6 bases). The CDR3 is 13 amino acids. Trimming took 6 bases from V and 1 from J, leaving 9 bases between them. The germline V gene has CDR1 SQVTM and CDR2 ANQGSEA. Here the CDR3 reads CSVQGQNTGELFF. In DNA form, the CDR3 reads TGCAGCGTGCAGGGACAGAACACCGGGGAGCTGTTTTTT.

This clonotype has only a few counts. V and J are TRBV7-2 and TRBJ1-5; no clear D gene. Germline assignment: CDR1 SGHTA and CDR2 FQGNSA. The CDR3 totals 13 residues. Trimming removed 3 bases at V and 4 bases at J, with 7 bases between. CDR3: CASSFWANQPQHF. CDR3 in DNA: TGTGCCAGCAGCTTTTGGGCAAATCAGCCCCAGCATTTT.

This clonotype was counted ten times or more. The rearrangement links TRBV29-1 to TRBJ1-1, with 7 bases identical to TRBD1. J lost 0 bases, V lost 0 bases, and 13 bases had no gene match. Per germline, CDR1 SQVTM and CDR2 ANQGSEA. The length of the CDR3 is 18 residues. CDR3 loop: CSVEDRGTARFMNTEAFF. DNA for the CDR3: TGCAGCGTTGAAGATCGTGGGACAGCTCGCTTCATGAACACTGAAGCTTTCTTT.

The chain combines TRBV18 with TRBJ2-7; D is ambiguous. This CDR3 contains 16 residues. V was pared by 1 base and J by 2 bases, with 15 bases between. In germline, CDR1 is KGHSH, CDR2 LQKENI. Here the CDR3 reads CASSPQPGSLTYEQYF. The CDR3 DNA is TGTGCCAGCTCACCACAACCCGGGTCCTTAACCTACGAGCAGTACTTC.

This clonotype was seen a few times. In DNA form, the CDR3 reads TGTGCCATCAGTGAATCTGGGGCTGGTAATTCACCCCTCCACTTT. Its protein product is CAISESGAGNSPLHF. The chain combines TRBV10-3 with TRBJ1-6; D possibly corresponds to TRBD1 (5 bases). Trimming cost V 3 bases and J 6 bases, with 12 bases left between them. The CDR3 sequence is 15 residues long. The germline V gene has CDR1 ENHRY and CDR2 SYGVKD.

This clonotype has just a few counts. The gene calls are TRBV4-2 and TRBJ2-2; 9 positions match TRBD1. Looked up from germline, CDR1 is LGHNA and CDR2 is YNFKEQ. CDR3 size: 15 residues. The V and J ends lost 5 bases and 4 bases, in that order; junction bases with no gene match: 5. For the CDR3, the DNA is TGTGCCAGCAGCGTTCGGACAGGGGTCACCGGGGAGCTGTTTTTT. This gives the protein CASSVRTGVTGELFF.

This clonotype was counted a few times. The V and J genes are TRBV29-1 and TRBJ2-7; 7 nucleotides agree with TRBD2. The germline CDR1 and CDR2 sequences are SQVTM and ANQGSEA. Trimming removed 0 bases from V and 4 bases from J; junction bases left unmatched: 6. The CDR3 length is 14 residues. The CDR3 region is CSVEDPSGSYEQYF. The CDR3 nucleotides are TGCAGCGTTGAAGATCCTAGCGGATCATACGAGCAGTACTTC.

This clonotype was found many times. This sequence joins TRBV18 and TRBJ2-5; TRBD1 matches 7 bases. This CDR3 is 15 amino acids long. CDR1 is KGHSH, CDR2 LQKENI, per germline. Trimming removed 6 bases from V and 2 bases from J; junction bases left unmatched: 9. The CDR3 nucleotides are TGTGCCAGCTCGCACCGGGGACAGATACAAGAGACCCAGTACTTC. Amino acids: CASSHRGQIQETQYF.

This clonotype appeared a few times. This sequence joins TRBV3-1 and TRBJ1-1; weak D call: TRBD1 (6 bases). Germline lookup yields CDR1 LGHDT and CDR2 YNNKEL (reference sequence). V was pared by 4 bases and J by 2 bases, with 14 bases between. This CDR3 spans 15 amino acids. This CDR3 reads CASSPTRTANTEAFF. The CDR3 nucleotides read TGTGCCAGCAGCCCCACAAGGACAGCTAACACTGAAGCTTTCTTT. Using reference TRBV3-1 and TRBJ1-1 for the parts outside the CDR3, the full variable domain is DTAVSQTPKYLVTQMGNDKSIKCEQNLGHDTMYWYKQDSKKFLKIMFSYNNKELIINETVPNRFSPKSPDKAHLNLHINSLELGDSAVYFCASSPTRTANTEAFFGQGTRLTVV.

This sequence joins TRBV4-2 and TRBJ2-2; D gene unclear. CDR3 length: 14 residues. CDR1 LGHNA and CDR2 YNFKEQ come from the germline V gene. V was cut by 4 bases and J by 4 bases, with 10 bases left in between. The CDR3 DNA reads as TGTGCCAGCAGCCCTGGGCTCCGCACCGGGGAGCTGTTTTTT. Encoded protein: CASSPGLRTGELFF.

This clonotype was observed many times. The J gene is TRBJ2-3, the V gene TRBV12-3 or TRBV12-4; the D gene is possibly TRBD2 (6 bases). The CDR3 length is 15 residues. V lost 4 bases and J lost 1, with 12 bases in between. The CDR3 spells CASSSFGGGTDTQYF. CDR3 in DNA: TGTGCCAGCAGTTCCTTTGGCGGGGGCACAGATACGCAGTATTTT.

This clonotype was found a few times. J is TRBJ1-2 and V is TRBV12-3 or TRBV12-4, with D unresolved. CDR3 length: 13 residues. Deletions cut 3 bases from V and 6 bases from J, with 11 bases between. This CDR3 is CASSFTGRDGYTF. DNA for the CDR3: TGTGCCAGCAGTTTCACGGGTCGCGATGGCTACACCTTC.

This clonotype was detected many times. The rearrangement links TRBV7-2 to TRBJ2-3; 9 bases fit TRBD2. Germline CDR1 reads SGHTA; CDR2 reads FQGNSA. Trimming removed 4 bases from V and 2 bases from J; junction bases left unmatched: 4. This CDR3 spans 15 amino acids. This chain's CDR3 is CASSSTSGNTDTQYF. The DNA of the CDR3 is TGTGCCAGCAGCTCGACTAGCGGTAACACAGATACGCAGTATTTT. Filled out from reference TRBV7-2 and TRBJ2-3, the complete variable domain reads GAGVSQSPSNKVTEKGKDVELRCDPISGHTALYWYRQSLGQGLEFLIYFQGNSAPDKSGLPSDRFSAERTGGSVSTLTIQRTQQEDSAVYLCASSSTSGNTDTQYFGPGTRLTVL.

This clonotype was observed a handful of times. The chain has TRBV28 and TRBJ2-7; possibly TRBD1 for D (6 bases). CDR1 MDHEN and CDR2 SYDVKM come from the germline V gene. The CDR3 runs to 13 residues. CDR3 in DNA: TGTGCTTGCCGTGGGGGCGATGGAAACGAGCAGTACTTC. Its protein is CACRGGDGNEQYF.

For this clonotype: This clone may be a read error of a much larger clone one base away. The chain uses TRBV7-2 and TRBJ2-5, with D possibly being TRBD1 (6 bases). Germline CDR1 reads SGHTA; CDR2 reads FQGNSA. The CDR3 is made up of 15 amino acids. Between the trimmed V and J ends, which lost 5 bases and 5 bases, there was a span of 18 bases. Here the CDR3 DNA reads TGTGCCAGCAGCAACCGCAGGGGATGGATGGAGACCCAGTACTTC. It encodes CASSNRRGWMETQYF. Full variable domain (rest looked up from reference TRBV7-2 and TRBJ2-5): GAGVSQSPSNKVTEKGKDVELRCDPISGHTALYWYRQSLGQGLEFLIYFQGNSAPDKSGLPSDRFSAERTGGSVSTLTIQRTQQEDSAVYLCASSNRRGWMETQYFGPGTRLLVL.

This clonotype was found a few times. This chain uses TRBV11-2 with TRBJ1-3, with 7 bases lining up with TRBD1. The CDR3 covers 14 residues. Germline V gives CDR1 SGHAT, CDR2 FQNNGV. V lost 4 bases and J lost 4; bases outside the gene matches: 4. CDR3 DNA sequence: TGTGCCAGCAGCTCCCACAGGGGCGGAAACACCATATATTTT. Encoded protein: CASSSHRGGNTIYF.

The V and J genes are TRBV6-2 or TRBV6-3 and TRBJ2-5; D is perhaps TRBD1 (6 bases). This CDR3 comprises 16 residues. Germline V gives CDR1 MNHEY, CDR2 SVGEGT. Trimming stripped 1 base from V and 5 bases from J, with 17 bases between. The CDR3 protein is CASSYYHTGPEETQYF. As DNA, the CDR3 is TGTGCCAGCAGTTACTATCATACAGGGCCGGAGGAGACCCAGTACTTC.

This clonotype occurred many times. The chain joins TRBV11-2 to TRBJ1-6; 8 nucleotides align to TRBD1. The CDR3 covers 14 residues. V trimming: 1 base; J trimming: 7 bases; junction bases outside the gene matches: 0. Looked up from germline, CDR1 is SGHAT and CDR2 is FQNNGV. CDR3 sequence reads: CASSLGDRNSPLHF. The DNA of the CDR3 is TGTGCCAGCAGCTTAGGGGACAGGAATTCACCCCTCCACTTT.

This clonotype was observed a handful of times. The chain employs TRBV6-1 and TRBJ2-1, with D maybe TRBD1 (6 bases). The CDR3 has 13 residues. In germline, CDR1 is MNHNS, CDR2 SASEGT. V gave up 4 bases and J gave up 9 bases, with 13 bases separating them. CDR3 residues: CASSVSGAGEQFF. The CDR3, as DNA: TGTGCCAGCAGTGTATCAGGGGCAGGTGAGCAGTTCTTC.

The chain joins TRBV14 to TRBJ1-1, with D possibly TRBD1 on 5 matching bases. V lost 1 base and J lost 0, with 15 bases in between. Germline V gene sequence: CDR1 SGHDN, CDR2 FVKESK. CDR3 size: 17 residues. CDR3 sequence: CASSQGRGRAMNTEAFF. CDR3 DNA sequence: TGTGCCAGCAGCCAAGGGCGGGGCCGTGCCATGAACACTGAAGCTTTCTTT.

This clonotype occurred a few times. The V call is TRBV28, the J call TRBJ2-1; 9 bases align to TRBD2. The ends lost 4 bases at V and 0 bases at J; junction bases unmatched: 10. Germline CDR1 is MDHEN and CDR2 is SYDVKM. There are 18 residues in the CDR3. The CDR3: CASSSPRSGSGSYNEQFF. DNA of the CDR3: TGTGCCAGCAGTTCCCCCCGTAGCGGGAGTGGCTCCTACAATGAGCAGTTCTTC.

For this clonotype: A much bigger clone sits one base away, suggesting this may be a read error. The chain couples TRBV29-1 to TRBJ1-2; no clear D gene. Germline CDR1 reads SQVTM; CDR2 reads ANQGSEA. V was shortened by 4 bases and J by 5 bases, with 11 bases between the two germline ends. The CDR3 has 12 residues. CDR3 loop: CSVVCGDYGYTF. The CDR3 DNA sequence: TGCAGCGTTGTTTGCGGAGATTATGGCTACACCTTC.

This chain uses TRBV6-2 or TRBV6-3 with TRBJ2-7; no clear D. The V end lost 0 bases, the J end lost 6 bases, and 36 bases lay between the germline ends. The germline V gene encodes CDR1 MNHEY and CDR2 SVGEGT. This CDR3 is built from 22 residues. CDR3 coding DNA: TGTGCCAGCAGTTACTCGCCCAATATCGGCCGCCTTCGCGTGGCGGCTCCCGTCGAGCAGTACTTC. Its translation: CASSYSPNIGRLRVAAPVEQYF.

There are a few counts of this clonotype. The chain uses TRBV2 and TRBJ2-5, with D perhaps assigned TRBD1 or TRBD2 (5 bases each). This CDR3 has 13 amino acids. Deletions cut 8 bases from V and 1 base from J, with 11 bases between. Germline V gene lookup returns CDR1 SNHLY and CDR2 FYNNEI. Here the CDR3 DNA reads TGTGCCAGCCTCGGGGCCATCCAAGAGACCCAGTACTTC. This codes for CASLGAIQETQYF.

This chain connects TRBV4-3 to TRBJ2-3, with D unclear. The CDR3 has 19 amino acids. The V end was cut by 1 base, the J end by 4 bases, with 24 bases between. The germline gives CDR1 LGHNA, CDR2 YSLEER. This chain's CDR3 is CASSQGAGSSGIFADTQYF. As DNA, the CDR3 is TGCGCCAGCAGCCAAGGTGCAGGCTCCTCGGGTATATTCGCAGATACGCAGTATTTT.

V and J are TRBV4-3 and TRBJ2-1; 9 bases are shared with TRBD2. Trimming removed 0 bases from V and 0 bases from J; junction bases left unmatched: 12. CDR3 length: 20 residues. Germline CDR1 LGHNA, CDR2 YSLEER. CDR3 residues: CASSQDPTSGLKFSYNEQFF. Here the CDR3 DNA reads TGCGCCAGCAGCCAAGATCCTACTAGCGGGCTTAAATTCTCCTACAATGAGCAGTTCTTC.

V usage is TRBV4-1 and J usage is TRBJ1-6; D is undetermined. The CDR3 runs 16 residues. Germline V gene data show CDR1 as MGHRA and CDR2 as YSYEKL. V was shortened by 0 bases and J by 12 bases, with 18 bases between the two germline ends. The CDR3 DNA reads TGCGCCAGCAGCCAAGATAATACGGTGGGCGGAAGACCCCTCCACTTT. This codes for CASSQDNTVGGRPLHF.

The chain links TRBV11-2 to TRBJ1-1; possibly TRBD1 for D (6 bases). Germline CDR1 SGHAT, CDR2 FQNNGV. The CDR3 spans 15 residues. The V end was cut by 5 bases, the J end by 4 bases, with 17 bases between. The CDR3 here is CASSALAGAGTEAFF. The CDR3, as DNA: TGTGCCAGCAGCGCCTTGGCGGGGGCGGGCACTGAAGCTTTCTTT.

Here the CDR3 DNA reads TGTGCCAGCAGCCCAGCGGGCAGGTCCCAAGAGACCCAGTACTTC. The encoded protein is CASSPAGRSQETQYF. V and J are TRBV4-2 and TRBJ2-5; D is perhaps TRBD2 (6 bases). With 4 bases removed from V and 1 base from J, the gap between germline ends came to 13 bases. Germline V gene sequence: CDR1 LGHNA, CDR2 YNFKEQ. The CDR3 has 15 amino acids.

The CDR3 DNA reads as TGCAGCGTTCAAGGGACTAGCGGGGGAGCCTACGAGCAGTACTTC. Translation: CSVQGTSGGAYEQYF. The chain combines TRBV29-1 with TRBJ2-7; 14 bases agree with TRBD2. The germline V gene has CDR1 SQVTM and CDR2 ANQGSEA. V lost 5 bases to trimming and J lost 2 bases; unmatched junction nucleotides: 5. This CDR3 region has 15 residues.

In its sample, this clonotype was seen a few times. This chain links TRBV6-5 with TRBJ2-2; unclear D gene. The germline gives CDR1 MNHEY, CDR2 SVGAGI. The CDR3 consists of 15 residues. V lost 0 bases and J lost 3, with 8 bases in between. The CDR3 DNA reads TGTGCCAGCAGTTACTCCCCTTGGGACACCGGGGAGCTGTTTTTT. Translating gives CASSYSPWDTGELFF.

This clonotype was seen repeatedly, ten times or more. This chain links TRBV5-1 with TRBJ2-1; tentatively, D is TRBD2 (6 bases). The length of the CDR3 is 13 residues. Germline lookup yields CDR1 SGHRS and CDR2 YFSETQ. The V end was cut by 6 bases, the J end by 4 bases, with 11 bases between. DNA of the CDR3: TGCGCCAGCAAGGAGGGCCAGTACAATGAGCAGTTCTTC. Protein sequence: CASKEGQYNEQFF.